This TCR beta chain is drawn from a study of Tregs in tolerant kidney transplant recipients. Trimming pared 5 bases from V and 4 bases from J, leaving 14 bases between. Germline loops: CDR1 SGHAT, CDR2 FQNNGV. This CDR3 has 14 amino acids. Remarks on this clone: Its antigen is still unknown.

Whole-study results and caveats: This study did not directly address biological reproducibility.

Sequenced by immunoSEQ multiplex PCR; TCRdb stores in-frame clones only, minus some. Of about 44,000 clones in the sample, less than 97% were seen once. The TCR sequence derives from a human donor in good health. The source material was Tregs from blood cultured with allogeneic cells. The chain recombines TRBV11-2 with TRBJ1-1; D ambiguous. In DNA, the CDR3 is TGTGCCAGCAGCCCCGGAATCGTTGGCACTGAAGCTTTCTTT. This encodes CASSPGIVGTEAFF. Full variable domain (missing parts from reference TRBV11-2 and TRBJ1-1): EAGVAQSPRYKIIEKRQSVAFWCNPISGHATLYWYQQILGQGPKLLIQFQNNGVVDDSQLPKDRFSAERLKGVDSTLKIQPAKLEDSAVYLCASSPGIVGTEAFFGQGTRLTVV.